This T cell receptor (beta chain) was sequenced during a study of T cells in localized non-small cell lung cancer. This clone occurred a few times. The V end lost 4 bases, the J end lost 2 bases, and 18 bases lay between the germline ends. Per germline, CDR1 SGHNT and CDR2 YYREEE (reference sequence). CDR3 length: 16 amino acids. Sequencing was performed with immunoSEQ multiplex PCR; in TCRdb, only in-frame clones are kept and a portion is missing. The sample records about 52,000 clones, roughly 88% being singletons. The rearrangement links TRBV5-4 to TRBJ2-5; D gene ambiguous. The clonotype comes from a male donor at least 60 years old with stage III squamous cell lung carcinoma. The sample was peripheral blood, taken before any cancer treatment. The CDR3 is CASSTVHVGRQETQYF. DNA for the CDR3: TGTGCCAGCAGCACGGTCCATGTGGGCCGACAAGAGACCCAGTACTTC. The full variable domain, rest sourced from reference TRBV5-4 and TRBJ2-5, is ETGVTQSPTHLIKTRGQQVTLRCSSQSGHNTVSWYQQALGQGPQFIFQYYREEENGRGNFPPRFSGLQFPNYSSELNVNALELDDSALYLCASSTVHVGRQETQYFGPGTRLLVL.